Included here is one TCR beta chain sequence, with context. Participants' own reports of clinical history determined their cohort assignment. Up to 2 weeks before entering the study, exposed participants had met a COVID-19 case. Original data processing: Amplification from reference gene primers served as the basis for estimated nucleated cell counts. Clones were read by immunoSEQ multiplex PCR, and TCRdb kept only the in-frame ones, dropping some. V, J and clone size were drawn from that table, and D and trimming were deduced from the DNA. The sample consists of roughly 430,000 clones, 70% to 90% of them appearing once. The data derive from a study of blood T cell repertoires in COVID-19. Overall study: T cells, B-cell-depleted T cells, or PBMCs supplied cDNA or gDNA.

V shed 6 bases and J 4 bases; nucleotides not matched to a gene: 6. Germline CDR1 KGHDR, CDR2 SFDVKD. This CDR3 spans 15 amino acids. The sequenced sample consisted of PBMCs or T cells enriched from blood (not recorded which). The TCR comes from a woman in her late teens or twenties who had been exposed to COVID-19. This chain links TRBV24-1 with TRBJ2-2, with 8 bases fitting TRBD2. CDR3 sequence (DNA): TGTGCCACCAGTACCGGGAGGGGACCCACCGGGGAGCTGTTTTTT. Residues: CATSTGRGPTGELFF.